These 21 T cell receptor beta chains originate from one sample sequenced in a study of graft-versus-host responses after intestinal transplantation (dated by TCRdb to about 2021). The antigens of these receptors remain unknown. In light of the paper, this sample's time point label describes: cells obtained before transplantation from donor or recipient. Library preparation used the immunoSEQ multiplex PCR assay. The clones in this table, taken by TCRdb from immuneACCESS, are in-frame only. Not every clone is retained; where verified, under half of the shortfall comes from an unresolved V gene, and the cause of the rest is unknown. This sample has around 78,000 clones in its table, and about nine tenths of those were observed once. Approximately 8% of the sample is in the top ten clones. The sequences come from unstimulated CD8+ T cells sorted from spleen or lymph node cells, collected before transplant. Receptor source: a human donor who was the organ donor for an intestinal transplant.

The chain couples TRBV4-1 to TRBJ1-4; possibly TRBD1 for D (5 bases). CDR1 is MGHRA, CDR2 YSYEKL, per germline. The CDR3 spans 15 residues. V was pared by 0 bases and J by 8 bases, with 13 bases between. CDR3 in amino acids: CASSQEGGAAEKLFF. DNA for the CDR3: TGCGCCAGCAGCCAAGAAGGAGGGGCGGCGGAAAAACTGTTTTTT.

The chain couples TRBV28 to TRBJ1-4, with TRBD1 as a possible D gene (5 bases). Germline values: CDR1 MDHEN, CDR2 SYDVKM. This CDR3 is built from 16 residues. Trimming removed 3 bases from V and 3 bases from J, with 14 bases in between. The CDR3, as DNA: TGTGCCAGCAGTTTGCGGGGTTCGGGGGCTAATGAAAAACTGTTTTTT. As protein: CASSLRGSGANEKLFF.

This clone was observed a handful of times. The chain is built from TRBV6-4 and TRBJ2-6, with TRBD2 as a possible D gene (7 bases). V was pared by 4 bases and J by 4 bases, with 14 bases between. The CDR3 spans 16 residues. In germline, CDR1 is MRHNA, CDR2 SNTAGT. The CDR3 DNA follows: TGTGCCAGCAGTGCGGAGGGGGGGAACGGGGCCAACGTCCTGACTTTC. It translates to CASSAEGGNGANVLTF.

The V call is TRBV9, the J call TRBJ2-1; no firm D call. This CDR3 is built from 15 residues. The germline CDR1 and CDR2 sequences are SGDLS and YYNGEE. The V end was cut by 0 bases, the J end by 8 bases, with 15 bases between. The CDR3 DNA sequence: TGTGCCAGCAGCGTAGGCTACCACCCAGTCGATGAGCAGTTCTTC. This sequence encodes CASSVGYHPVDEQFF.

The gene calls are TRBV28 and TRBJ1-5, with D unresolved. The CDR3 covers 14 residues. Trimming cost V 5 bases and J 1 base, with 9 bases left between them. Germline V lookup: CDR1 MDHEN, CDR2 SYDVKM. CDR3 bases: TGTGCCAGCAGTCCCACCCGGAGCAATCAGCCCCAGCATTTT. Its translation is CASSPTRSNQPQHF.

The chain is built from TRBV30 and TRBJ1-2; possibly TRBD1 for D (6 bases). This CDR3 is built from 14 residues. Germline V gene lookup returns CDR1 GTSNPN and CDR2 SVGIG (reference sequence). V was shortened by 0 bases and J by 4 bases, with 12 bases between the two germline ends. DNA for the CDR3: TGTGCCTGGAGTGTAACAGGGTTAAGCTATGGCTACACCTTC. Translated, it gives CAWSVTGLSYGYTF. The full variable domain, with the rest looked up from reference TRBV30 and TRBJ1-2, is SQTIHQWPATLVQPVGSPLSLECTVEGTSNPNLYWYRQAAGRGLQLLFYSVGIGQISSEVPQNLSASRPQDRQFILSSKKLLLSDSGFYLCAWSVTGLSYGYTFGSGTRLTVV.

V gene TRBV9 combines with J gene TRBJ2-1, with D possibly matching TRBD2 (7 bases). The germline V gene has CDR1 SGDLS and CDR2 YYNGEE. The CDR3 is 15 residues long. The ends were cut back, 0 bases at V and 8 bases at J, with 15 bases in the middle. DNA of the CDR3: TGTGCCAGCAGCGTAGGGCGGGGGCGGGACGATGAGCAGTTCTTC. Encoded protein: CASSVGRGRDDEQFF.

J is TRBJ1-4 and V is TRBV28, with TRBD1 identical over 8 bases. The germline gives CDR1 MDHEN, CDR2 SYDVKM. The V segment lost 10 bases and the J segment 5 bases; nucleotides outside the gene matches: 12. The CDR3 runs 15 residues. In nucleotides, the CDR3 is TGTGCCACCAAGTTTCCGGGACAGGCGAATGAAAAACTGTTTTTT. Its translation: CATKFPGQANEKLFF.

The gene calls are TRBV23-1 and TRBJ2-2, with 8 bases matching TRBD1. TRBV23-1 is classed as an ORF, of uncertain function. Losses at the gene ends were 0 bases for V and 0 bases for J; bases not matched to a gene: 3. This CDR3 spans 17 amino acids. For the CDR3, the DNA is TGCGCCAGCAGTCAATCGAAGGGACAGGCGAACACCGGGGAGCTGTTTTTT. It yields the protein CASSQSKGQANTGELFF.

This clone has a single count. The V and J genes are TRBV9 and TRBJ1-2, with D possibly matching TRBD1 (6 bases). V lost 3 bases to trimming and J lost 6 bases, with 9 bases between them. Germline V lookup: CDR1 SGDLS, CDR2 YYNGEE. The CDR3 runs to 12 residues. The CDR3 DNA reads TGTGCCAGCAGCGGGACAGTCAATGGCTACACCTTC. Its protein is CASSGTVNGYTF.

In this sample, this clone turned up a few times. V usage is TRBV6-1 and J usage is TRBJ2-7; D might be TRBD2 (6 bases). Germline CDR1 MNHNS, CDR2 SASEGT. With 7 bases removed from V and 6 bases from J, the gap between germline ends came to 19 bases. The CDR3 spans 14 residues. Written as DNA, the CDR3 is TGTGCCAGCATCGGCGGGCGTGAGACTAGCGAGCAGTACTTC. Encoded protein: CASIGGRETSEQYF.

This clone was observed a single time. The gene calls are TRBV6-5 and TRBJ1-1; D possibly corresponds to TRBD1 (5 bases). The germline CDR1 and CDR2 sequences are MNHEY and SVGAGI. The CDR3 loop spans 13 amino acids. V lost 2 bases and J 6 bases, leaving 10 bases between the germline ends. DNA for the CDR3: TGTGCCAGCAGTTACACCGGGGGGGCTGAAGCTTTCTTT. Protein: CASSYTGGAEAFF.

The chain links TRBV11-3 to TRBJ2-2; D gene uncertain. Per germline, CDR1 SGHNT and CDR2 YENEEA. This CDR3 has 16 residues. V was trimmed by 5 bases and J by 1 base, leaving 14 bases between them. The CDR3 sequence: CASSPHGSMNTGELFF. The CDR3 bases are TGTGCCAGCAGCCCCCACGGCAGTATGAACACCGGGGAGCTGTTTTTT. The variable domain in full, with the rest retrieved from reference TRBV11-3 and TRBJ2-2, is EAGVVQSPRYKIIEKKQPVAFWCNPISGHNTLYWYLQNLGQGPELLIRYENEEAVDDSQLPKDRFSAERLKGVDSTLKIQPAELGDSAVYLCASSPHGSMNTGELFFGEGSRLTVL.

CDR3 sequence: CASSLGDRVTEAFF. Written as DNA, the CDR3 is TGCGCCAGCAGCTTGGGGGACAGGGTCACTGAAGCTTTCTTT. The V gene is TRBV5-1, the J gene TRBJ1-1; TRBD1 aligns across 9 bases. CDR3 length equals 14 residues. Germline lookup yields CDR1 SGHRS and CDR2 YFSETQ. V lost 0 bases to trimming and J lost 4 bases; unmatched junction nucleotides: 1.

This CDR3 is CASSVTDWAVDQPQHF. CDR3 nucleotide sequence: TGTGCCAGCAGCGTCACCGATTGGGCGGTAGATCAGCCCCAGCATTTT. V gene TRBV7-8 combines with J gene TRBJ1-5; unclear D gene. The V gene lost 5 bases and the J gene lost 5 bases, with 19 bases spanning the gap. Germline values: CDR1 SGHVS, CDR2 FQNEAQ. The CDR3 is 16 amino acids.

J is TRBJ1-2 and V is TRBV28; D perhaps matches TRBD1 (6 bases). The germline gives CDR1 MDHEN, CDR2 SYDVKM. This CDR3 has 15 amino acids. V lost 6 bases, J lost 4 bases, and 18 bases lay in between. The CDR3 DNA reads as TGTGCCAGCAGCCTACCGACAGGCACTTCCTATGGCTACACCTTC. It yields the protein CASSLPTGTSYGYTF.

V gene TRBV5-6 combines with J gene TRBJ1-1; TRBD1 matches at 7 bases. There are 14 residues in the CDR3. CDR1 SGHDT and CDR2 YYEEEE come from the germline V gene. J lost 2 bases, V lost 2 bases, and 3 bases had no gene match. The CDR3 is CASSFGTANTEAFF. CDR3 DNA sequence: TGTGCCAGCAGCTTTGGGACAGCAAACACTGAAGCTTTCTTT.

This clone was seen once. The V and J genes are TRBV2 and TRBJ2-2; TRBD2 matches 9 bases. The germline CDR1 and CDR2 sequences are SNHLY and FYNNEI. Trimming took 3 bases from V and 7 from J; bases not matched to a gene: 12. The length of the CDR3 is 17 residues. CDR3 sequence reads: CASSEWAGGPLDGELFF. The DNA for the CDR3 is TGTGCCAGCAGTGAGTGGGCGGGGGGGCCATTGGACGGGGAGCTGTTTTTT.

The rearrangement links TRBV19 to TRBJ2-7; TRBD1 matches at 7 bases. The CDR3 spans 14 residues. Germline loops: CDR1 LNHDA, CDR2 SQIVND (reference sequence). V lost 1 base, J lost 3 bases, and 3 bases stayed unmatched. CDR3 amino acids: CASSIGNRGYEQYF. The CDR3 nucleotides read TGTGCCAGTAGTATAGGGAACAGGGGCTACGAGCAGTACTTC. Filled out from reference TRBV19 and TRBJ2-7, the complete variable domain reads DGGITQSPKYLFRKEGQNVTLSCEQNLNHDAMYWYRQDPGQGLRLIYYSQIVNDFQKGDIAEGYSVSREKKESFPLTVTSAQKNPTAFYLCASSIGNRGYEQYFGPGTRLTVT.

This chain joins TRBV6-6 and TRBJ1-5; tentative D call: TRBD1 (6 bases). The germline V gene has CDR1 MNHNY and CDR2 SVGAGI (reference sequence). V lost 6 bases and J lost 0, with 9 bases in between. The CDR3 sequence is 14 residues long. Here the CDR3 DNA reads TGTGCCAGCAGGAACAGGGCTAGCAATCAGCCCCAGCATTTT. Its protein product is CASRNRASNQPQHF.

The chain couples TRBV27 to TRBJ2-7, with D perhaps assigned TRBD1 or TRBD2 (5 bases each). Trimming shortened V by 6 bases and J by 2 bases, and 11 bases separated the two germline ends. Germline CDR1 MNHEY, CDR2 SMNVEV (reference sequence). This CDR3 has 13 residues. The CDR3 spells CASSPGRTYEQYF. The CDR3 coding sequence is TGTGCCAGCAGCCCGGGACGCACCTACGAGCAGTACTTC.